The present TCR beta chain was sequenced within a study of blood T cells in healthy people across ages. Sample-barcoded 5' priming and a J-beta primer mix drove a second PCR of about 6 to 12 cycles. TCRdb re-called the 5' RACE reads with MiXCR, one entry per CDR3 protein. The repertoire holds about 810,000 distinct CDR3 sequences, with 35% to 40% as singletons. V lost 3 bases to trimming and J lost 6 bases; unmatched junction nucleotides: 7. CDR3 length: 14 residues. The specimen was blood. The TCR comes from a man aged 18 to 29 in good health. This chain uses TRBV12-3 or TRBV12-4 with TRBJ1-1; the match to TRBD1 covers 7 bases. The CDR3 DNA reads as TGTGCCAGCAGTTTTGGTAACAGGGGCGCTGAAGCTTTCTTT. Amino acid sequence: CASSFGNRGAEAFF.